This TCR beta chain was documented in a study of T cells in Graves' hyperthyroidism and ophthalmopathy. Amplified regions were TCR beta CDR3 sequences from RNA transcripts. First-round RT-PCR with HTBI primers amplified the TCR CDR3 region. Via MiXCR, TCRdb re-called the multiplex PCR reads, giving one row per CDR3 protein. The sample lists some 550,000 distinct CDR3 sequences, roughly 15% occurring once. This clonotype showed up just a few times. Its antigen is not identified. From less than 13 ml of fresh peripheral blood, PBMCs were isolated. The study, taken as a whole, reports: Researchers report that a 13 V-J model separated ophthalmopathy from stable hyperthyroidism.

This clonotype was obtained from a woman aged 40 to 49 with Graves' ophthalmopathy. The sequenced material came from blood.

The DNA of the CDR3 is TGTGCCAGCAGTACAGGGGGGTCGGGGACTGAAGCTTTCTTT. Translated: CASSTGGSGTEAFF. The rearrangement joins TRBV6-1 to TRBJ1-1; 8 bases fit TRBD1. The CDR3 has 14 residues. Germline V CDR1 and CDR2: MNHNS, SASEGT. The V and J ends lost 5 bases and 5 bases, in that order; junction bases with no gene match: 7.